This T cell receptor beta chain was sequenced for a study of cytomegalovirus exposure and HLA in healthy donors. PCR involved 60 Vbeta and 13 Jbeta primers. As originally analysed: Later analysis identified around 85 million unique TCR beta chains, approximately 11 million shared. Method: immunoSEQ multiplex PCR; TCRdb's copy keeps in-frame clones and lacks some. V, J and clone size derive from that table, while D and trimming were established from the DNA sequence. The profile shows about 130,000 clones, approximately 80% of them singletons. General study points: TCR beta V- and J-gene trimming was later associated with a missense DCLRE1C variant.

A word on this clone: Its antigen is still unknown.

The CDR3 extends over 12 amino acids. Trimming pared 5 bases from V and 0 bases from J, leaving 5 bases between. Germline-derived CDR1 and CDR2 are SGHTA and FQGNSA. The origin of this receptor is a man aged 30 to 39 in good health and CMV-seronegative. V is TRBV7-2 and J is TRBJ2-7; D is unresolved. The sample comprised PBMCs. CDR3 nucleotides: TGTGCCAGCAGCCTGTACTCCTACGAGCAGTACTTC. Translating it yields CASSLYSYEQYF.